This TCR beta chain emerged from a study of cytotoxic CD8 clonotypes in ibrutinib-treated CLL. Study context: The authors obtained response samples at a median of about 11 months of treatment, range 6 to 36.

In this sample, this clone turned up a few times. The germline V and J ends were trimmed by 0 bases and 2 bases, with 11 bases remaining between them. The germline CDR1 and CDR2 sequences are LGHNA and YNFKEQ. The CDR3 spans 16 residues. Using immunoSEQ multiplex PCR, the repertoire was profiled, and TCRdb retains in-frame clones only, with some absent. The data hold tens of thousands of clones, with roughly 77% observed a single time. This receptor was taken from a human donor with chronic lymphocytic leukemia. V and J are TRBV4-2 and TRBJ2-1, with a possible D match to TRBD1 (5 bases). Here the sequenced sample was PBMCs, taken after 12 months of ibrutinib treatment. The CDR3 loop is CASSQDRLGAYNEQFF. CDR3 DNA sequence: TGTGCCAGCAGCCAAGATCGGCTAGGGGCCTACAATGAGCAGTTCTTC.